A single sample is the source of the 28 T cell receptor beta chains below, sequenced in a study of blood T cells in healthy people across ages (dated by TCRdb to the mid-2010s). Libraries came from 5' RACE. Sequencer: Illumina HiSeq 2500. The second PCR ran for roughly 7 to 11 cycles and used a J-beta primer mix along with a sample-barcoded 5' primer. TCRdb applied fastp at Q25 and MiXCR to the public reads, then kept only in-frame beta chains. Duplicate CDR3 protein sequences are folded into a single record with the most common DNA and genes. The sample table lists 1.5 million or so distinct CDR3 sequences, approximately 42% of them with a count of one. The top ten clones comprise approximately 7.9% of the sample. The specimen sequenced was blood. These receptors all stem from a woman aged 18-29 years in good health.

The V gene is TRBV5-5, the J gene TRBJ2-7; 11 positions agree with TRBD2. This CDR3 is 15 amino acids long. V shed 5 bases, J shed 3 bases, and the junction held 7 bases outside the gene matches. Per the germline V gene, CDR1 is SGHKS and CDR2 is YYEKEE (reference sequence). CDR3 residues: CASRMATSGNYEQYF. In nucleotides, the CDR3 is TGTGCCAGCAGGATGGCGACTAGCGGGAACTACGAGCAGTACTTC.

V gene TRBV20-1 combines with J gene TRBJ1-1; unclear D gene. The CDR3 consists of 13 residues. CDR1 is DFQATT, CDR2 SNEGSKA, per germline (reference sequence). Trimming left V 3 bases short and J 3 bases short, with 11 bases between. CDR3 bases: TGCAGTGCTAGGAGACGGGTTTACACTGAAGCTTTCTTT. This translates into CSARRRVYTEAFF.

The chain has TRBV7-9 and TRBJ2-1, with a weak D call TRBD2 (7 bases). V gave up 6 bases and J gave up 4 bases, with 13 bases separating them. The CDR3 totals 14 residues. The V gene's germline CDR1 is SEHNR and CDR2 FQNEAQ (reference sequence). For the CDR3, the DNA is TGTGCCAGCAGGGGGAGGGACACTTACAATGAGCAGTTCTTC. It specifies CASRGRDTYNEQFF. Looking up the rest from reference TRBV7-9 and TRBJ2-1 gives the full variable domain: DTGVSQNPRHKITKRGQNVTFRCDPISEHNRLYWYRQTLGQGPEFLTYFQNEAQLEKSRLLSDRFSAERPKGSFSTLEIQRTEQGDSAMYLCASRGRDTYNEQFFGPGTRLTVL.

The chain joins TRBV28 to TRBJ2-6; no clear D gene. The V gene lost 4 bases and the J gene lost 4 bases, with 8 bases spanning the gap. The length of the CDR3 is 14 residues. Germline lookup yields CDR1 MDHEN and CDR2 SYDVKM. The CDR3 DNA reads as TGTGCCAGCAGTTCTTCCTTAGGGGCCAACGTCCTGACTTTC. Protein: CASSSSLGANVLTF.

The chain links TRBV7-9 to TRBJ2-1; 9 positions agree with TRBD2. Trimming removed 0 bases from V and 10 bases from J; junction bases left unmatched: 7. Germline CDR1 is SEHNR and CDR2 is FQNEAQ (reference sequence). The CDR3 length is 15 residues. As DNA, the CDR3 is TGTGCCAGCAGCTTAGCGGGGGCTAGCGGGGCGGAGCAGTTCTTC. Translating gives CASSLAGASGAEQFF. Looking up the rest from reference TRBV7-9 and TRBJ2-1 gives the full variable domain: DTGVSQNPRHKITKRGQNVTFRCDPISEHNRLYWYRQTLGQGPEFLTYFQNEAQLEKSRLLSDRFSAERPKGSFSTLEIQRTEQGDSAMYLCASSLAGASGAEQFFGPGTRLTVL.

This clonotype occurred once. The rearrangement uses TRBV29-1 and TRBJ2-2, with 13 bases lining up with TRBD2. The germline gives CDR1 SQVTM, CDR2 ANQGSEA. This CDR3 has 15 residues. Unmatched junction bases numbered 6, after V lost 7 bases and J lost 4 bases. CDR3 sequence: CSASGTSGTTGELFF. DNA for the CDR3: TGCAGCGCCTCCGGGACTAGCGGGACCACCGGGGAGCTGTTTTTT.

In DNA, the CDR3 is TGTGCCAGCAGCCCACTCGGAAATAGCAATCAGCCCCAGCATTTT. This encodes CASSPLGNSNQPQHF. The genes are TRBV3-1 and TRBJ1-5; D is uncertain. The V and J ends lost 4 bases and 0 bases respectively, with 10 bases between them. Germline CDR1 reads LGHDT; CDR2 reads YNNKEL (reference sequence). This CDR3 has 15 residues.

This clonotype was recorded a few times. The gene calls are TRBV6-2 or TRBV6-3 and TRBJ2-7; tentative D call: TRBD2 (6 bases). The CDR3 extends over 15 amino acids. The V end was cut by 8 bases, the J end by 2 bases, with 19 bases between. Germline values: CDR1 MNHEY, CDR2 SVGEGT. The CDR3 reads CASSPGGSGAYEQYF. CDR3 in DNA: TGTGCCAGCTCACCTGGCGGGTCGGGGGCCTACGAGCAGTACTTC.

The chain joins TRBV6-6 to TRBJ2-5, with a possible D match to TRBD1 (5 bases). The closer fit of TRBJ2-4 to the DNA end suggests the J call may be wrong. There are 17 residues in the CDR3. Germline V CDR1 and CDR2: MNHNY, SVGAGI (reference sequence). CDR3 DNA sequence: TGTGCCAGCAGTTACGGGCAGGGTCTCGTAGCCAAAAACATTCAGTACTTC. Translated: CASSYGQGLVAKNIQYF.

This CDR3 reads CASSSGLVVGELFF. The DNA for the CDR3 is TGTGCCAGCAGTTCAGGACTAGTTGTGGGGGAGCTGTTTTTT. V and J are TRBV27 and TRBJ2-2, with 7 bases identical to TRBD2. The CDR3 has 14 residues. V dropped 4 bases and J dropped 8; count of bases not matched to a gene: 7. The germline gives CDR1 MNHEY, CDR2 SMNVEV (reference sequence).

This clonotype was counted a few times. This chain uses TRBV2 with TRBJ2-4, with TRBD1 identical over 7 bases. Germline CDR1 is SNHLY and CDR2 is FYNNEI. V was clipped by 4 bases and J by 6 bases; unmatched bases: 6. This CDR3 is built from 14 residues. The CDR3 sequence is CASSALGTVNIQYF. CDR3 DNA: TGTGCCAGCAGTGCGCTGGGGACAGTAAACATTCAGTACTTC.

The rearrangement uses TRBV7-2 and TRBJ2-1; D not resolved. The germline gives CDR1 SGHTA, CDR2 FQGNSA. The CDR3 is made up of 15 amino acids. Trimming took 7 bases from V and 1 from J, leaving 14 bases between them. CDR3: CASNLAWGSYNEQFF. The CDR3 DNA reads as TGTGCCAGCAACCTCGCGTGGGGATCCTACAATGAGCAGTTCTTC.

This chain connects TRBV11-2 to TRBJ2-5, with 8 bases that match TRBD2. The assigned J gene may be wrong: the sequence end matches TRBJ2-7 better. Germline lookup yields CDR1 SGHAT and CDR2 FQNNGV. The CDR3 covers 15 residues. In nucleotides, the CDR3 is TGTGCCAGCAGCCTCCGGGGGGGTAGGTTCCACGAGCAGTACTTC. It encodes CASSLRGGRFHEQYF.

The CDR3 DNA sequence: TGTGCCAGTAGTAACAGTGCAAACTATGGCTACACCTTC. This translates into CASSNSANYGYTF. This sequence joins TRBV19 and TRBJ1-2; D ambiguous. Trimming left V 4 bases short and J 2 bases short, with 8 bases between. The germline V gene has CDR1 LNHDA and CDR2 SQIVND (reference sequence). The CDR3 totals 13 residues.

This clonotype was seen a handful of times. V usage is TRBV25-1 and J usage is TRBJ2-1; no clear D. The CDR3 has 17 residues. V dropped 2 bases and J dropped 0 bases, with 14 bases sitting between them. Germline lookup yields CDR1 MGHDK and CDR2 SYGVNS. This chain's CDR3 is CASSELGTQSSYNEQFF. The CDR3 DNA reads as TGTGCCAGCAGTGAACTCGGTACCCAGAGCTCCTACAATGAGCAGTTCTTC.

On this clonotype: An end of the junction differs from the germline gene, which may be a read error. The CDR3 sequence is CASSFIGGAVGSYNGQFF. As DNA, the CDR3 is TGTGCCAGCAGTTTTATTGGTGGAGCGGTGGGTTCCTACAATGGGCAGTTCTTC. V is TRBV28 and J is TRBJ2-1; TRBD2 might be the D (5 bases). The germline CDR1 and CDR2 sequences are MDHEN and SYDVKM. The CDR3 consists of 18 residues.

This chain's CDR3 is CASGPDRGINEQFF. For the CDR3, the DNA is TGTGCCAGTGGCCCGGACAGGGGGATAAATGAGCAGTTCTTC. The V gene is TRBV6-4, the J gene TRBJ2-1; 10 bases match TRBD1. Germline lookup yields CDR1 MRHNA and CDR2 SNTAGT. Trimming at V came to 9 bases and at J to 7 bases, leaving 9 bases not matched to a gene. CDR3 size: 14 residues.

This clonotype was seen only a few times. V gene TRBV6-1 combines with J gene TRBJ1-2, with D possibly being TRBD1 (6 bases). Trimming removed 8 bases at V and 8 bases at J, with 15 bases between. The CDR3 extends over 12 amino acids. In germline, CDR1 is MNHNS, CDR2 SASEGT. The CDR3 spells CASAHRDKGYTF. The CDR3 DNA is TGTGCCAGCGCACACCGGGACAAGGGCTACACCTTC.

V is TRBV6-6 and J is TRBJ2-6, with 9 bases identical to TRBD2. V trimming: 6 bases; J trimming: 0 bases; junction bases outside the gene matches: 6. The CDR3 covers 17 residues. The V gene's germline CDR1 is MNHNY and CDR2 SVGAGI (reference sequence). CDR3 bases: TGTGCCAGCAGCCCTCTAGCGGGGTTCTCTGGGGCCAACGTCCTGACTTTC. Translation: CASSPLAGFSGANVLTF.

The chain's CDR3 is CAISFKRPYGDNEQFF. CDR3 coding DNA: TGTGCCATCAGTTTCAAAAGACCCTACGGGGACAATGAGCAGTTCTTC. The chain recombines TRBV10-3 with TRBJ2-1; D is perhaps TRBD2 (5 bases). Trimming took off 5 bases at V and 5 bases at J, with 19 bases between the two ends. The CDR3 extends over 16 amino acids. Germline loops: CDR1 ENHRY, CDR2 SYGVKD.

The V gene is TRBV27, the J gene TRBJ2-7; possibly TRBD1 or TRBD2 for D (6 bases each). This CDR3 has 13 amino acids. Germline V CDR1 and CDR2: MNHEY, SMNVEV (reference sequence). V lost 7 bases and J 7 bases, leaving 17 bases between the germline ends. The chain's CDR3 is CASNLERGGEQYF. CDR3 bases: TGTGCCAGCAACCTAGAACGAGGGGGGGAGCAGTACTTC.

This clonotype was detected ten times or more. The chain carries TRBV12-3 or TRBV12-4 and TRBJ2-3, with D maybe TRBD1 (6 bases). The CDR3 is 16 amino acids. Trimming took 3 bases from V and 2 from J, leaving 15 bases between them. CDR3: CASSFVGTYYTDTQYF. The CDR3 nucleotides are TGTGCCAGCAGTTTTGTAGGGACATACTACACAGATACGCAGTATTTT.

The CDR3 protein is CASSVGASEVETQYF. CDR3 bases: TGTGCCAGCAGCGTGGGGGCTAGCGAGGTCGAGACCCAGTACTTC. This chain links TRBV7-9 with TRBJ2-5; D may be TRBD1 or TRBD2 (6 bases each). Germline lookup yields CDR1 SEHNR and CDR2 FQNEAQ (reference sequence). CDR3 length equals 15 residues. V lost 5 bases, J lost 5 bases, and 18 bases lay in between.

A note on this clonotype: Mismatch with germline at one junction end may stem from a read error. This rearrangement joins TRBV28 to TRBJ1-2; tentative D call: TRBD1 (5 bases). The CDR3 is 12 residues long. Germline assignment: CDR1 MDHEN and CDR2 SYDVKM. The CDR3 nucleotides read TGTGCCAGCACCCTGGGGGACTACGGCTACACCTTC. It specifies CASTLGDYGYTF.

The chain uses TRBV12-5 and TRBJ1-5; 8 positions agree with TRBD1. The V gene end was trimmed by 4 bases and the J gene end by 6 bases; junction bases not matched to a gene: 2. This CDR3 spans 13 amino acids. The germline V gene encodes CDR1 LGHNT and CDR2 FRNRAP. CDR3 bases: TGTGCTAGTGGTTCCGACAGGGGTCAGCCCCAGCATTTT. This gives the protein CASGSDRGQPQHF.

This clonotype was counted between two and nine times. The J gene is TRBJ2-7, the V gene TRBV5-1; D is possibly TRBD1 or TRBD2 (8 bases each). This CDR3 has 16 amino acids. V lost 3 bases and J lost 0, with 16 bases in between. Germline V gene lookup returns CDR1 SGHRS and CDR2 YFSETQ. Here the CDR3 reads CASSSGGTGDSYEQYF. In nucleotides, the CDR3 is TGCGCCAGCAGCTCGGGGGGGACAGGAGACTCCTACGAGCAGTACTTC.

This clonotype has more than one count but fewer than ten. The chain uses TRBV11-1 and TRBJ2-7; the match to TRBD2 covers 8 bases. The V segment lost 1 base and the J segment 7 bases; nucleotides outside the gene matches: 12. The germline V gene has CDR1 SGHAT and CDR2 FQDESV (reference sequence). This CDR3 is built from 16 residues. The CDR3 protein is CASSLEDSGTYNEQYF. CDR3 nucleotides: TGTGCCAGCAGCTTAGAAGATAGCGGGACTTACAATGAGCAGTACTTC.

A few counts support this clonotype. The chain carries TRBV14 and TRBJ2-3; D may match TRBD1 or TRBD2 (5 bases each). The germline V and J ends were trimmed by 0 bases and 2 bases, with 12 bases remaining between them. The CDR3 contains 16 residues. The germline CDR1 and CDR2 sequences are SGHDN and FVKESK. CDR3 nucleotides: TGTGCCAGCAGCCAAGACGGGGTCGGGACCACAGATACGCAGTATTTT. Its translation: CASSQDGVGTTDTQYF. The whole variable domain, filled in from reference TRBV14 and TRBJ2-3, reads EAGVTQFPSHSVIEKGQTVTLRCDPISGHDNLYWYRRVMGKEIKFLLHFVKESKQDESGMPNNRFLAERTGGTYSTLKVQPAELEDSGVYFCASSQDGVGTTDTQYFGPGTRLTVL.